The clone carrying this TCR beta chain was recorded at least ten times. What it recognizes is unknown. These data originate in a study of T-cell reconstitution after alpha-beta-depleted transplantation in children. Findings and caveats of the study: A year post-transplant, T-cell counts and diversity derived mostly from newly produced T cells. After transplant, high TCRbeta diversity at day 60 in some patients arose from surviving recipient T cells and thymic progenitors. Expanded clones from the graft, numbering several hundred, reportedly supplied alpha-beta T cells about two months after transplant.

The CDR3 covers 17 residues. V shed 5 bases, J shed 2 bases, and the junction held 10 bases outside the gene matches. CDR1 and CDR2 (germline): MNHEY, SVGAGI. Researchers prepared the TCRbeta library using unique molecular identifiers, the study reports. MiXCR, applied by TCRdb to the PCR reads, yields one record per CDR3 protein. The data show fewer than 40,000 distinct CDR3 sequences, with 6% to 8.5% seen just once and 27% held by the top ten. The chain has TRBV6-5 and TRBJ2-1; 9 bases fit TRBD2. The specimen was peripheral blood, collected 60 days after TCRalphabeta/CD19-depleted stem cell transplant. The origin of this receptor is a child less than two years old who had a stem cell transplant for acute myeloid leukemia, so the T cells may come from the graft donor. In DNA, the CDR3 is TGTGCCAGCAGTCCTTTAGCGGGAGCCTCCACCTACAATGAGCAGTTCTTC. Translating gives CASSPLAGASTYNEQFF.